Reported below is one TCR beta chain. Clinical history as reported by participants underpinned cohort assignment. This sample was included in a study of blood T cell repertoires in COVID-19. Generated by immunoSEQ multiplex PCR, the TCRdb table keeps only in-frame clones and is missing some. The sample consists of about 200,000 clones, approximately 80% of them appearing once. CDR3 length equals 17 residues. Deletions cut 3 bases from V and 2 bases from J, with 18 bases between. The germline CDR1 and CDR2 sequences are MNHEY and SMNVEV (reference sequence). The receptor comes from a woman in her 40s with acute COVID-19. The sample was PBMCs or T cells enriched from blood (not recorded which). The V call is TRBV27, the J call TRBJ2-3; D call uncertain. The CDR3 nucleotides are TGTGCCAGCAGTTTGGTGTCAAGCTCCCCCCCCACAGATACGCAGTATTTT. Residues: CASSLVSSSPPTDTQYF.